This T cell receptor beta chain is drawn from a study of beta chain features in type 1 diabetes. The study's findings and limits: Patients with type 1 diabetes showed fewer VDJ junction insertions and more deletions.

Germline CDR1 reads SQVTM; CDR2 reads ANQGSEA. The length of the CDR3 is 15 residues. Without exception, sorted populations had purity beyond 95%. Isolated RNA was reverse transcribed in full, so expressed TCRB transcripts were sequenced. It was found that naive, central memory and regulatory T cell samples averaged around 3.5 million reads. Profiling relied on immunoSEQ multiplex PCR, and the TCRdb table lists in-frame clones only, not all of them. The data hold roughly 500,000 clones, with approximately 10% observed a single time. Remarks on this clone: Its antigen is unidentified. At one end, the junction sequence differs from germline, possibly due to a read error.

The sequencing sample was made of naive CD4+ T cells from blood. The chain couples TRBV29-1 to TRBJ2-5; weak D call: TRBD2 (5 bases). The receptor was derived from a woman aged 18-30 years in good health. CDR3 nucleotides: TGCAGCGCTGAACTCGGAGGATTCACTCAAGAGACCCAGTACTTC. This gives the protein CSAELGGFTQETQYF.